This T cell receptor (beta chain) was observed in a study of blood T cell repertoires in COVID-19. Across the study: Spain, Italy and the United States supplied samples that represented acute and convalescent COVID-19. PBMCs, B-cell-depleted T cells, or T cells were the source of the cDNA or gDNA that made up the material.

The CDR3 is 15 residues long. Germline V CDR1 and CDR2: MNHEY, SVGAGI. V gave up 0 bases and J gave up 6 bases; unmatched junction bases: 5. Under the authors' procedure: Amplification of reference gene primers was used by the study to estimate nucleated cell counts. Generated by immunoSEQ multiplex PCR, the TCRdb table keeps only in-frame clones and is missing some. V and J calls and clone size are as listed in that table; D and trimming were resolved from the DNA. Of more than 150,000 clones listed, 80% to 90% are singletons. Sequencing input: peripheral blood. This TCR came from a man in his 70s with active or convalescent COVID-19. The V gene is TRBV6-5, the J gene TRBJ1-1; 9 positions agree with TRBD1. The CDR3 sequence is CASSYSPRQGAEAFF. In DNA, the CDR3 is TGTGCCAGCAGTTACTCGCCCAGACAGGGGGCTGAAGCTTTCTTT.